These 5 T cell receptor beta chains share one sample of origin, sequenced in a study of cytomegalovirus exposure and HLA in healthy donors. This PCR relied on a set of 60 Vbeta primers and 13 Jbeta primers. Assay used: immunoSEQ multiplex PCR; TCRdb lists only in-frame clones, some missing. The repertoire has roughly 100,000 clones, 60% to 75% of them found once; the top ten carry roughly 2.9%. Input material: PBMCs. The receptors stem from a male donor in good health and CMV-seropositive.

This clone has only one observation. The V gene is TRBV7-9, the J gene TRBJ1-2; 8 bases fit TRBD1. The CDR3 length is 13 residues. Germline loops: CDR1 SEHNR, CDR2 FQNEAQ (reference sequence). V was pared by 5 bases and J by 6 bases, with 5 bases of the junction left unmatched. The CDR3 DNA reads as TGTGCCAGCAGCAGCGACAGGGGAGATGGCTACACCTTC. Encoded protein: CASSSDRGDGYTF.

The chain uses TRBV28 and TRBJ2-1; 9 nucleotides line up with TRBD1. J was trimmed by 6 bases and V by 7 bases; bases with no gene match: 10. The CDR3 is 15 residues long. Germline CDR1 is MDHEN and CDR2 is SYDVKM. The CDR3 reads CASNVGTGRINEQFF. The CDR3 nucleotides are TGTGCCAGCAACGTCGGGACAGGGCGGATCAATGAGCAGTTCTTC.

The chain employs TRBV6-6 and TRBJ2-1, with TRBD2 identical over 7 bases. Losses at the gene ends were 5 bases for V and 3 bases for J; bases not matched to a gene: 7. From germline, CDR1 is MNHNY and CDR2 SVGAGI (reference sequence). The CDR3 has 15 amino acids. This CDR3 reads CASSPAGTNYNEQFF. In DNA, the CDR3 is TGTGCCAGCAGTCCCGCCGGGACTAACTACAATGAGCAGTTCTTC.

This clone turned up a few times. The gene calls are TRBV7-2 and TRBJ2-7, with D possibly being TRBD1 (6 bases). V was pared by 4 bases and J by 7 bases, with 20 bases between. CDR1 is SGHTA and CDR2 is FQGNSA in the germline V gene. This CDR3 region has 15 residues. The CDR3 sequence: CASSSRQAGSKEQYF. The CDR3 DNA sequence: TGTGCCAGCAGCTCGCGACAGGCAGGATCGAAAGAGCAGTACTTC.

V usage is TRBV11-2 and J usage is TRBJ2-7; 7 positions agree with TRBD2. Germline V gene data show CDR1 as SGHAT and CDR2 as FQNNGV. The trim removed 5 bases at V and 3 bases at J, leaving 10 bases unmatched. The CDR3 runs to 15 residues. The CDR3 here is CASSRERGSIYEQYF. The CDR3 nucleotides read TGTGCCAGCAGCCGTGAGCGGGGTTCGATCTACGAGCAGTACTTC.